What follows are 5 T cell receptor beta chains derived from one specimen sequenced in a study of T cells in localized non-small cell lung cancer. The table came from immunoSEQ multiplex PCR; TCRdb's copy has only in-frame clones and leaves some out. The sample lists 50,000 to 75,000 clones, more than 85% occurring once. This specimen was peripheral blood, taken before any cancer treatment. The receptors stem from a man aged 40-75 years with stage I lung adenocarcinoma.

The chain combines TRBV27 with TRBJ2-7, with no clear D. This CDR3 has 15 residues. Looked up from germline, CDR1 is MNHEY and CDR2 is SMNVEV (reference sequence). The V gene lost 0 bases and the J gene lost 7 bases, with 16 bases spanning the gap. CDR3 nucleotide sequence: TGTGCCAGCAGTTTATCGACGGACCCTCTTGGTGAGCAGTACTTC. This gives the protein CASSLSTDPLGEQYF.

This clone came up once. V is TRBV7-9 and J is TRBJ2-5, with no clear D. CDR1 SEHNR and CDR2 FQNEAQ come from the germline V gene (reference sequence). CDR3 length equals 14 residues. Trimming stripped 3 bases from V and 1 base from J, with 9 bases between. The CDR3 is CASSFGSVQETQYF. CDR3 in DNA: TGTGCCAGCAGCTTCGGCTCCGTCCAAGAGACCCAGTACTTC.

The V gene is TRBV5-1, the J gene TRBJ2-2, with D possibly TRBD2 on 6 matching bases. This CDR3 has 18 amino acids. The germline CDR1 and CDR2 sequences are SGHRS and YFSETQ. Trimming took off 2 bases at V and 2 bases at J, with 19 bases between the two ends. The CDR3 is CASSFLEPGGLNTGELFF. In DNA, the CDR3 is TGCGCCAGCAGCTTTCTCGAGCCCGGGGGATTAAACACCGGGGAGCTGTTTTTT.

The chain couples TRBV7-9 to TRBJ2-3, with D hard to call. The CDR3 contains 13 residues. CDR1 SEHNR and CDR2 FQNEAQ come from the germline V gene (reference sequence). The V end lost 5 bases, the J end lost 2 bases, and 8 bases lay between the germline ends. The CDR3 is CASSMDVTDTQYF. In DNA, the CDR3 is TGTGCCAGCAGCATGGACGTCACAGATACGCAGTATTTT. Looking up the rest from reference TRBV7-9 and TRBJ2-3 gives the full variable domain: DTGVSQNPRHKITKRGQNVTFRCDPISEHNRLYWYRQTLGQGPEFLTYFQNEAQLEKSRLLSDRFSAERPKGSFSTLEIQRTEQGDSAMYLCASSMDVTDTQYFGPGTRLTVL.

This chain connects TRBV18 to TRBJ2-3, with 7 bases fitting TRBD1. The CDR3 length is 16 residues. Per the germline V gene, CDR1 is KGHSH and CDR2 is LQKENI. The V and J ends lost 1 base and 2 bases, in that order; junction bases with no gene match: 6. The CDR3 nucleotides read TGTGCCAGCTCACCACGGGCAGGGGGTACCACAGATACGCAGTATTTT. It yields the protein CASSPRAGGTTDTQYF.